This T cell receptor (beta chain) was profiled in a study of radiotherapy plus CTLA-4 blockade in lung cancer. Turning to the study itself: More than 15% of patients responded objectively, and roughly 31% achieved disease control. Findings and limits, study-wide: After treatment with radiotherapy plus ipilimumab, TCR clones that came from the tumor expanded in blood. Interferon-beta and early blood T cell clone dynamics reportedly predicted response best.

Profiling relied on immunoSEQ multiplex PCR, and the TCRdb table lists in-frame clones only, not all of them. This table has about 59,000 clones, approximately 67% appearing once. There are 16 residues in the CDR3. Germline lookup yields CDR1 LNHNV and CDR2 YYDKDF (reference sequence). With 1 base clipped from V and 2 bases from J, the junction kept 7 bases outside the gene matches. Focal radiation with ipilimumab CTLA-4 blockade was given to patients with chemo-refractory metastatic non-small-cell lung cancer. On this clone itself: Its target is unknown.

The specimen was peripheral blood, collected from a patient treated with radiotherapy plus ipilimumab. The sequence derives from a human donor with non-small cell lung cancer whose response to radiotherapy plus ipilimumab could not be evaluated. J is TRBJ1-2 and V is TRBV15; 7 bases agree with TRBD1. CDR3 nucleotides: TGTGCCACCAGCAGAGGCTTGACAGGGCGCAACTATGGCTACACCTTC. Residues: CATSRGLTGRNYGYTF.